This TCR beta chain was recovered during a study of T-cell memory formation after mild COVID-19. Study outcomes and limitations: Pre-infection memory held some responding clones, suggesting pre-existing cross-reactive T cells responded.

Trimming removed 4 bases from V and 9 bases from J, with 9 bases in between. Germline CDR1 and CDR2: SEHNR and FQNEAQ (reference sequence). This CDR3 is built from 12 residues. From 5'RACE with constant-segment primers came TCR alpha and TCR beta cDNA libraries that carried sample barcodes and UMIs. MiXCR, run by TCRdb on the 5' RACE reads, gives a single entry per CDR3 protein. The data contain a few hundred thousand distinct CDR3 sequences, 7.5% to 10% of them singletons. As concerns this clonotype: The target antigen is unknown.

Sample: PBMCs or a T cell subset sorted from them (not recorded which). The source of this sequence is a young man who had mild COVID-19 (a few samples of this study predate the infection). Cell type and time point are not known. This chain uses TRBV7-9 with TRBJ2-2, with D unclear. The CDR3 protein is CASSSILRELFF. As DNA, the CDR3 is TGTGCCAGCAGCTCAATCCTCCGGGAGCTGTTTTTT.